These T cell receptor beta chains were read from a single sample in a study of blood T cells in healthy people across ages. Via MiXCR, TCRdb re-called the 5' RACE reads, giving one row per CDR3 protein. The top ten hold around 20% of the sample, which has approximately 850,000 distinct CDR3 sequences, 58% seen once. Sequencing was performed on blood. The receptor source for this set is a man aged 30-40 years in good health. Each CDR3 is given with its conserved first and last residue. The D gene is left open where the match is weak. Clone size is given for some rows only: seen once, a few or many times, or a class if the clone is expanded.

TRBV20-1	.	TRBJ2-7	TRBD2	TGCAGTGCTAGTCTAGCGGGGGCGACAAGGGAGCAGTACTTC	CSASLAGATREQYF
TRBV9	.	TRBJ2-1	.	TGTGCCAGCAGCGTAGCCATTAGTGGCCAGGGGAGGAATGAGCAGTTCTTC	CASSVAISGQGRNEQFF
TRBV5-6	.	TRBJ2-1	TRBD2	TGTGCAAGAAAAAAGCGGGGACACAATGAGCAGTTCTTC	CARKKRGHNEQFF
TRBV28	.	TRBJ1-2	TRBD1	TGTGCCAGCAGTTTATGGACAGGGCGACACTATGGCTACACCTTC	CASSLWTGRHYGYTF
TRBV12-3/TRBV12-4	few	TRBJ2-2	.	TGTGCCAGCAGACGACAGGACACCGGGGAGCTGTTTTTT	CASRRQDTGELFF
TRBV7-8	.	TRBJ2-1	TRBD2	TGTGCCAGCACGATCGGCGGGAGGGCCTACAATGAGCAGTTCTTC	CASTIGGRAYNEQFF
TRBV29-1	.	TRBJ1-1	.	TGCAGCGTCGACTCATCTAACACTGAAGCTTTCTTT	CSVDSSNTEAFF
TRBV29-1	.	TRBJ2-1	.	TGCAGCGCCTCGGAGACAGGAGGCAATGAGCAGTTCTTC	CSASETGGNEQFF
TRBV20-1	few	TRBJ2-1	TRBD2	TGCAGTGCGTATAGCGGGAGGGCCACTGAGCAGTTCTTC	CSAYSGRATEQFF
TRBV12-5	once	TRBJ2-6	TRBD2	TGTGCTAGTGGACGGGGAGGGACTGGGGCCAACGTCCTGACTTTC	CASGRGGTGANVLTF
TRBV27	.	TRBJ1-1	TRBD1	TGTGCCAGCAGGTGGACAGGGGTGAACACTGAAGCTTTCTTT	CASRWTGVNTEAFF
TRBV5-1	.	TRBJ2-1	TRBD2	TGCGCCAGCCGGACTAGCGGCACCAATGAGCAGTTCTTC	CASRTSGTNEQFF
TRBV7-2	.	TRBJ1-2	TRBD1	TGTGCCAGCAGCTTGACGGGACAGGACTATGGCTACACCTTC	CASSLTGQDYGYTF
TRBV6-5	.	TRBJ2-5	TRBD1	TGTGCCAGCAGTTACTCTGACAGGGGGTTAGAAGGGACCCAGTACTTC	CASSYSDRGLEGTQYF
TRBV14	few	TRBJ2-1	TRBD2	TGTGCCAGCAGCCCGGGACTAAACAATGAGCAGTTCTTC	CASSPGLNNEQFF
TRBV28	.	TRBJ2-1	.	TGTGCCAGCAGTTTAATTAGAGAGATGGCGGGCTCCTACAATGAGCAGTTCTTC	CASSLIREMAGSYNEQFF
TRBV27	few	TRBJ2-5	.	TGTGCCAGCAGTTTAAGGGCGGGGTACTACAATGAGCAGTACTTC	CASSLRAGYYNEQYF
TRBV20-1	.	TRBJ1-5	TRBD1	TGCAGTGCTAGAGCCCGGGGCAGGGGGCCCTCATATAGCAATCAGTCCCAGCATTTT	CSARARGRGPSYSNQSQHF
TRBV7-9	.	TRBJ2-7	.	TGTGCCAGCAGCTTATGGGCCCTGGAATCGAACGAGCAGTACTTC	CASSLWALESNEQYF
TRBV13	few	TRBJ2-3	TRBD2	TGTGCCAGCAGCCTCCGCGGGGGGGTGATAGATACGCAGTATTTT	CASSLRGGVIDTQYF
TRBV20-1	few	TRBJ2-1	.	TGCAGTGCTAGTTATCCAGGAATATACAATGAGCAGTTCTTC	CSASYPGIYNEQFF
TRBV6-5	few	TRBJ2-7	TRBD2	TGTGCCAGCGCGTCCCCGGCTAGCGGATCCTACGAGCAGTACTTC	CASASPASGSYEQYF
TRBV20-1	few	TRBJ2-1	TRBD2	TGCAGTGCTAGAATGGTAGCGGGAGGATGGGATGAGCAGTTCTTC	CSARMVAGGWDEQFF
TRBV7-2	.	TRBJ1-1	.	TGTGCCAGCAGCTCGAGGGGGTTGGAAGCTTTCTTT	CASSSRGLEAFF
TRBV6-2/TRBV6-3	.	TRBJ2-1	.	TGTGCCAGCAGACCTACGACCCTAGGGGGGGAGACCCAGTTCTTC	CASRPTTLGGETQFF
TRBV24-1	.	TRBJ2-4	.	TGTGCCACCAGTAAAGGGCCCCCCGGGACGGGGATTAACATTCAGTACTTC	CATSKGPPGTGINIQYF
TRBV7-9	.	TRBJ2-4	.	TGTGCCAGCAGCTGGCGAGACAGAGACATTCAGTACTTC	CASSWRDRDIQYF
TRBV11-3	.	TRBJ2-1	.	TGTGCCAGCAGCCAAGGACTCGCCTCTCCCGGCGAGCAGTTCTTC	CASSQGLASPGEQFF
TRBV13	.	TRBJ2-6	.	TGTGCCAGCAGCTTAGGCCCAATTGGATTGGCTGCTGGGGCCAACGTCCTGACTTTC	CASSLGPIGLAAGANVLTF
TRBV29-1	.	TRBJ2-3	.	TGCAGCGTTGAACAACCTAGCACAGATACGCAGTATTTT	CSVEQPSTDTQYF
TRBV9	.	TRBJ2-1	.	TGTGCCAGCAGCGTAGACCCTAGGGCCTACAATGAGCAGTTCTTC	CASSVDPRAYNEQFF
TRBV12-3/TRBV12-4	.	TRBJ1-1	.	TGTGCCAGCACCCAAAATCATCCGGGTTTCACTGAAGCTTTCTTT	CASTQNHPGFTEAFF
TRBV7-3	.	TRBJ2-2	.	TGTGCCAGCAGCCCGGAGGCGGGCGGGGAGCTGTTTTTT	CASSPEAGGELFF
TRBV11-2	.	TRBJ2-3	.	TGTGCCAGCAGCTTAGATCCTAGTGTGCGCGCGGATACGCAGTATTTT	CASSLDPSVRADTQYF
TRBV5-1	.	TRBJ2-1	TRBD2	TGCGCCAGCAGCTTGGGGTCTAGCGGGGGGTACAATGAGCAGTTCTTC	CASSLGSSGGYNEQFF
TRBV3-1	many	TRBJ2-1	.	TGTGCCAGCAGTCTCTACAATGAGCAGTTCTTC	CASSLYNEQFF
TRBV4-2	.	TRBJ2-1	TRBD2	TGTGCCAGCAGCTCCTCCAACACCGGGACTAGCGGGCTGTTCTTC	CASSSSNTGTSGLFF
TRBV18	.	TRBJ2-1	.	TGTGCCAGCTCACCACCGGTAGGGAGCGCCTACAATGAGCAGTTCTTC	CASSPPVGSAYNEQFF
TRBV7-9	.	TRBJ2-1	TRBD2	TGTGCCAGCCCAACAGTAGCGGGAGGGCCGGGAAATGAGCAGTTCTTC	CASPTVAGGPGNEQFF
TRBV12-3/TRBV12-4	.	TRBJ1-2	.	TGTGCCAGCAGCTTATCTTCAGGGCTCGTGATCCGCTACACCTTC	CASSLSSGLVIRYTF
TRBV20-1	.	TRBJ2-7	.	TGCAGTGCTAGGGCAGAATCCTACGAGCAGTACTTC	CSARAESYEQYF
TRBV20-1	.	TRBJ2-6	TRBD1	TGCAGTGCTCAGGGGGCAGCGGGGGCCAACGTCCTGACTTTC	CSAQGAAGANVLTF
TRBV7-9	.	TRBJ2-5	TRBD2	TGTGCCAGCAGCGGACTAGTCGGGGAGACCCAGTACTTC	CASSGLVGETQYF
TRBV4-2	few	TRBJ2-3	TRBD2	TGTGCCAGCAGCCAAAGTTCGGGACTAGCGGGTTTCACAGATACGCAGTATTTT	CASSQSSGLAGFTDTQYF
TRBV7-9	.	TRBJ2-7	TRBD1	TGTGCCAGCAGAATGGGGACAGGGAGCCGCTACGAGCAGTACTTC	CASRMGTGSRYEQYF
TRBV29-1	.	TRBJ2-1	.	TGCAGCGTTGGACAGGATTTTGGACCCTCCTACAATGAGCAGTTCTTC	CSVGQDFGPSYNEQFF
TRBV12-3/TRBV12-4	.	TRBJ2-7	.	TGTGCCAGCAGTTTAATCGGGGCCCCTAGAGACGAGCAGTACTTC	CASSLIGAPRDEQYF
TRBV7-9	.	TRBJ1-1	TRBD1	TGTGCCAGCGGGACAGGGGATCGGAACACTGAAGCTTTCTTT	CASGTGDRNTEAFF
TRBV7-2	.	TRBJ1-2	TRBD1	TGTGCCAGCAGCTTAGCCGCAGAGACAGGGAGATATGGTGGCTACACCTTC	CASSLAAETGRYGGYTF
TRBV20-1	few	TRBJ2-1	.	TGCAGTGCTAGTTCTGGGGGAGGCAATGAGCAGTTCTTC	CSASSGGGNEQFF
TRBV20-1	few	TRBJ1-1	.	TGCAGTGCTACAAGTCCCACAGGTTACACTGAAGCTTTCTTT	CSATSPTGYTEAFF
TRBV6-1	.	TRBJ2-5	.	TGTGCCAGCAGTCCGCTCAAAAGAGGGGACTTGGAGACCCAGTACTTC	CASSPLKRGDLETQYF
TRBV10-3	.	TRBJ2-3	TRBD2	TGTGCCATCAGCGCGGGAGAAGGAGATACGCAGTATTTT	CAISAGEGDTQYF
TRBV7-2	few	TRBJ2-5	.	TGTGCCAGCAGCTTAGACTACCTCCCAGGGACCCAGTACTTC	CASSLDYLPGTQYF
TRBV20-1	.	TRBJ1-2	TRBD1	TGCAGTGCCCGACGACAGGGTGGTGGCTACACCTTC	CSARRQGGGYTF
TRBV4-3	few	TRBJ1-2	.	TGCGCCAGCAGCCAAGATTCGCGCGGTCGCTACACCTTC	CASSQDSRGRYTF
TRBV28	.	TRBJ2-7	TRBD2	TGTGCCAGCACCGGGACTAGCCTCAATGAGCAGTACTTC	CASTGTSLNEQYF
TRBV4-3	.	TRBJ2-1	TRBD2	TGCGCCAGCAGCCAAGATCTTTGGACTAGCGGAACCAATGAGCAGTTCTTC	CASSQDLWTSGTNEQFF
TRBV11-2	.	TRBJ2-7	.	TGTGCCAGCAGCCACACCGGAACCGTCTACGAGCAGTACTTC	CASSHTGTVYEQYF